Shown below are 21 T cell receptor beta chains from a single sample sequenced in a study of T-cell reconstitution after alpha-beta-depleted transplantation in children. This sample's TCRbeta library carried unique molecular identifier barcodes. TCRdb reprocessed the PCR reads with MiXCR, giving one entry per CDR3 protein. The sample consists of some 80,000 distinct CDR3 sequences, 15% to 20% of them appearing once. The input for sequencing was PBMCs, mostly from graft donor cells, taken 360 days after TCRalphabeta/CD19-depleted stem cell transplant. These receptors all stem from a male patient under 10 years old who had a stem cell transplant for acute lymphoblastic leukemia, so the T cells may come from the graft donor.

J is TRBJ1-5 and V is TRBV2, with no clear D. CDR3 length: 12 amino acids. Germline loops: CDR1 SNHLY, CDR2 FYNNEI. With 6 bases removed from V and 3 bases from J, the gap between germline ends came to 6 bases. CDR3 bases: TGTGCCAGCAGGGGAGCCAATCAGCCCCAGCATTTT. Translated, it gives CASRGANQPQHF.

The rearrangement links TRBV11-2 to TRBJ2-5, with TRBD2 matching over 16 bases. In germline, CDR1 is SGHAT, CDR2 FQNNGV. CDR3 length: 19 amino acids. J gave up 2 bases and V 5 bases, and 11 bases lay outside the gene matches. CDR3 coding DNA: TGTGCCAGCAGCCCCGGGACTAGCGGGAGGGCCGCCGGGCAAGAGACCCAGTACTTC. Protein product: CASSPGTSGRAAGQETQYF.

This clonotype was counted between two and nine times. The chain has TRBV12-3 or TRBV12-4 and TRBJ2-2; D perhaps matches TRBD2 (5 bases). This CDR3 is built from 16 residues. V dropped 1 base and J dropped 2 bases, with 11 bases sitting between them. The DNA of the CDR3 is TGTGCCAGCAGTTTAGTAACAGCGGTTAACACCGGGGAGCTGTTTTTT. Amino acids: CASSLVTAVNTGELFF.

The chain couples TRBV30 to TRBJ2-5; D is ambiguous. This CDR3 region has 12 residues. CDR1 and CDR2 from the germline V gene are GTSNPN and SVGIG (reference sequence). With 4 bases removed from V and 4 bases from J, the gap between germline ends came to 10 bases. DNA for the CDR3: TGTGCCTGGAATTTAGGGTTAGAGACCCAGTACTTC. Translation gives CAWNLGLETQYF.

The chain is built from TRBV10-3 and TRBJ1-2, with D uncertain. V was clipped by 6 bases and J by 4 bases, with 12 bases between them. The CDR3 covers 13 residues. From germline, CDR1 is ENHRY and CDR2 SYGVKD. The CDR3 loop reads CAISVLPIYGYTF. For the CDR3, the DNA is TGTGCCATCAGCGTACTACCCATCTATGGCTACACCTTC.

This clonotype showed up many times. CDR3 in DNA: TGCGCCAGCAGCCCCATCCCCCTCTCGGCCTACGAGCAGTACTTC. Protein product: CASSPIPLSAYEQYF. The chain carries TRBV5-1 and TRBJ2-7, with D unclear. The CDR3 consists of 15 residues. Germline-derived CDR1 and CDR2 are SGHRS and YFSETQ. V dropped 4 bases and J dropped 2 bases, with 16 bases sitting between them.

V gene TRBV4-1 combines with J gene TRBJ2-4; no clear D. V lost 1 base to trimming and J lost 5 bases, with 12 bases between them. This CDR3 is 15 amino acids long. Germline loops: CDR1 MGHRA, CDR2 YSYEKL. The CDR3 is CASSQAGRAQNIQYF. The CDR3 region has the DNA TGCGCCAGCAGCCAAGCGGGTAGGGCCCAAAACATTCAGTACTTC.

The chain carries TRBV12-3 or TRBV12-4 and TRBJ2-3, with D unclear. This CDR3 region has 15 residues. The germline V and J ends were trimmed by 1 base and 0 bases, with 8 bases remaining between them. DNA of the CDR3: TGTGCCAGCAGTTTAGGGCGGCCTAGCACAGATACGCAGTATTTT. The encoded protein is CASSLGRPSTDTQYF.

This chain joins TRBV5-1 and TRBJ2-7; no clear D. The germline CDR1 and CDR2 sequences are SGHRS and YFSETQ. V lost 0 bases and J 0 bases, leaving 13 bases between the germline ends. The CDR3 spans 16 residues. The CDR3 loop is CASSLGGPTGSYEQYF. In nucleotides, the CDR3 is TGCGCCAGCAGCTTGGGAGGTCCGACGGGCTCCTACGAGCAGTACTTC.

Here the CDR3 DNA reads TGTGCCAGCAGTTTAGGGGGACTAGCGGGAGTAGGATGTGAGCAGTTCTTC. Translating gives CASSLGGLAGVGCEQFF. The chain employs TRBV12-3 or TRBV12-4 and TRBJ2-1; 14 nucleotides line up with TRBD2. Trimming removed 1 base from V and 9 bases from J; junction bases left unmatched: 8. CDR3 size: 17 residues.

Many counts were recorded for this clonotype. The DNA of the CDR3 is TGTGCCAGCAGTGATGGGACAGGCTACGAGCAGTACTTC. It specifies CASSDGTGYEQYF. The gene calls are TRBV25-1 and TRBJ2-7; the match to TRBD1 covers 8 bases. The CDR3 contains 13 residues. CDR1 and CDR2 (germline): MGHDK, SYGVNS. With V trimmed by 3 bases and J by 3 bases, 1 base remained unmatched.

This clonotype showed up just a few times. The genes are TRBV4-1 and TRBJ1-2; 7 bases match TRBD1. Germline assignment: CDR1 MGHRA and CDR2 YSYEKL. The CDR3 loop spans 15 amino acids. J was trimmed by 2 bases and V by 1 base; bases with no gene match: 4. CDR3 sequence (DNA): TGCGCCAGCAGCCAAGTCAGGGGGATCAACTATGGCTACACCTTC. Protein sequence: CASSQVRGINYGYTF.

The CDR3 spells CASSGQVPSEAFF. DNA of the CDR3: TGCGCCAGCAGTGGTCAGGTGCCCTCCGAAGCTTTCTTT. V is TRBV10-2 and J is TRBJ1-1; D not resolved. Germline-derived CDR1 and CDR2 are WSHSY and SAAADI. The CDR3 consists of 13 residues. V lost 4 bases and J 8 bases, leaving 14 bases between the germline ends.

This clonotype was counted between two and nine times. The CDR3 region is CAFSFRGSAVAGGETQYF. CDR3 nucleotide sequence: TGTGCCTTCAGTTTTAGGGGTTCCGCTGTAGCGGGTGGAGAGACCCAGTACTTC. The chain has TRBV12-3 or TRBV12-4 and TRBJ2-5; 7 bases fit TRBD2. J was trimmed by 4 bases and V by 11 bases; bases with no gene match: 25. The CDR3 totals 18 residues.

Here the CDR3 reads CASRLAGGTGELFF. Here the CDR3 DNA reads TGTGCCAGCAGACTAGCGGGAGGAACCGGGGAGCTGTTTTTT. J is TRBJ2-2 and V is TRBV12-3 or TRBV12-4, with 12 bases lining up with TRBD2. Germline trimming cut 6 bases from V and 5 bases from J; bases unmatched to any gene: 1. This CDR3 is 14 amino acids long.

The rearrangement joins TRBV7-2 to TRBJ2-7; TRBD2 matches at 12 bases. Per germline, CDR1 SGHTA and CDR2 FQGNSA. Germline trimming cut 6 bases from V and 2 bases from J; bases unmatched to any gene: 5. The CDR3 has 15 amino acids. CDR3 in amino acids: CASSYRLAGAYEQYF. CDR3 nucleotides: TGTGCCAGCAGTTATCGACTAGCGGGAGCCTACGAGCAGTACTTC.

The chain joins TRBV20-1 to TRBJ1-1; D ambiguous. Germline CDR1 reads DFQATT; CDR2 reads SNEGSKA (reference sequence). The CDR3 is 14 amino acids. Trimming removed 0 bases at V and 3 bases at J, with 11 bases between. CDR3 loop: CSAREVRRDTEAFF. For the CDR3, the DNA is TGCAGTGCTAGAGAGGTCAGGAGGGACACTGAAGCTTTCTTT.

This sequence joins TRBV24-1 and TRBJ2-1; 8 bases line up with TRBD1. The CDR3 sequence is 16 residues long. The V segment lost 3 bases and the J segment 2 bases; nucleotides outside the gene matches: 5. Germline V gene data show CDR1 as KGHDR and CDR2 as SFDVKD. The CDR3, as DNA: TGTGCCACCAGTGATCCACAGGGGGATACCTACAATGAGCAGTTCTTC. It codes for CATSDPQGDTYNEQFF.

This clonotype came up a few times. The rearrangement joins TRBV10-3 to TRBJ2-1; D unresolved. This CDR3 is built from 12 residues. Trimming pared 2 bases from V and 7 bases from J, leaving 6 bases between. Germline values: CDR1 ENHRY, CDR2 SYGVKD. The CDR3 DNA sequence: TGTGCCATCAGTGAGGAGTGGAATGAGCAGTTCTTC. Its translation: CAISEEWNEQFF.

This clonotype appeared many times. The gene calls are TRBV7-9 and TRBJ2-1, with D unresolved. The V gene lost 3 bases and the J gene lost 7 bases, with 10 bases spanning the gap. This CDR3 region has 13 residues. The germline gives CDR1 SEHNR, CDR2 FQNEAQ (reference sequence). This chain's CDR3 is CASSFEGKNEQFF. The CDR3 DNA reads as TGTGCCAGCAGCTTCGAAGGCAAAAATGAGCAGTTCTTC.

V is TRBV24-1 and J is TRBJ2-3; D is unclear. The CDR3 spans 17 residues. V was clipped by 1 base and J by 4 bases, with 17 bases between them. Germline assignment: CDR1 KGHDR and CDR2 SFDVKD. The CDR3 protein is CATSDFKGVGTADTQYF. In DNA form, the CDR3 reads TGTGCCACCAGTGATTTTAAAGGAGTGGGAACGGCAGATACGCAGTATTTT.